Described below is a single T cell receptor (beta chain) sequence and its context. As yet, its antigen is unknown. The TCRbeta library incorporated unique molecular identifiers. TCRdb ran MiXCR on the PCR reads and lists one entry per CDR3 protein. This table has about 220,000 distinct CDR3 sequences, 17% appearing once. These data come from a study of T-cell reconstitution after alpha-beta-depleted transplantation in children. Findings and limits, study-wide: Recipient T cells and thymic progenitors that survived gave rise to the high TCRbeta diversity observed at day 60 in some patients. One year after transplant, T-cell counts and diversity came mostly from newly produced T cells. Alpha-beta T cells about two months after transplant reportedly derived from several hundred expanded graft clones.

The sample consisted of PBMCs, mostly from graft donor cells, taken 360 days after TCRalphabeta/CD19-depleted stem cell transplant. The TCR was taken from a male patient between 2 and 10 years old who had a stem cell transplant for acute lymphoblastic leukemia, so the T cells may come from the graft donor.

CDR3 amino acids: CASSSTHASTDTQYF. In DNA, the CDR3 is TGTGCCAGCAGTTCGACACATGCTAGCACAGATACGCAGTATTTT. J is TRBJ2-3 and V is TRBV12-3 or TRBV12-4; no definite D call. The CDR3 sequence is 15 residues long. Trimming shortened V by 4 bases and J by 0 bases, and 11 bases separated the two germline ends.